The 14 T cell receptor beta chains given below trace back to one sample, sequenced in a study of spatial heterogeneity in lung cancer. The sample's time point: sample taken at primary tumor resection. Sequencing covered unsorted whole RNA taken from tumor, nontumor lung or frozen PBMC. One entry per CDR3 protein, called by TCRdb with MiXCR from the 5' RACE reads. Among a few thousand distinct CDR3 sequences listed, over 20% were seen once. The specimen was normal lung tissue next to the tumor, collected at surgery. The receptors come from a female donor with early-stage non-small cell lung cancer.

Many counts were recorded for this clonotype. The size of this beta chain means little, since it is a stray read in a library made for alpha chains. The chain carries TRBV7-2 and TRBJ1-6; D is perhaps TRBD1 (5 bases). The germline V and J ends were trimmed by 3 bases and 8 bases, with 11 bases remaining between them. The CDR3 consists of 14 residues. The V gene's germline CDR1 is SGHTA and CDR2 FQGNSA. The chain's CDR3 is CASSFNEGHSPLHF. The DNA of the CDR3 is TGTGCCAGCAGCTTTAACGAGGGACATTCACCCCTCCACTTT.

In its sample, this clonotype is medium-sized. This beta chain slipped into a library made for alpha chains as a stray read, so its size is not meaningful. The chain joins TRBV20-1 to TRBJ1-5; no reliable D call. Germline-derived CDR1 and CDR2 are DFQATT and SNEGSKA (reference sequence). Trimming left V 2 bases short and J 1 base short, with 12 bases between. CDR3 length equals 15 residues. CDR3 nucleotide sequence: TGCAGTGCTAGATCCGCGGGAATCAGCAATCAGCCCCAGCATTTT. Protein: CSARSAGISNQPQHF.

This clonotype rates as medium-sized. Found in a library prepared for alpha chains, this beta chain is an off-target read, and its abundance has little meaning. The chain links TRBV7-2 to TRBJ2-7; D assignment may be TRBD1 or TRBD2 (5 bases each). Trimming stripped 1 base from V and 2 bases from J, with 12 bases between. The CDR3 is 15 residues long. CDR1 and CDR2 (germline): SGHTA, FQGNSA. The CDR3 spells CASSLVGDLAYEQYF. The CDR3 bases are TGTGCCAGCAGCTTAGTAGGGGACCTGGCCTACGAGCAGTACTTC. The full variable domain, rest sourced from reference TRBV7-2 and TRBJ2-7, is GAGVSQSPSNKVTEKGKDVELRCDPISGHTALYWYRQSLGQGLEFLIYFQGNSAPDKSGLPSDRFSAERTGGSVSTLTIQRTQQEDSAVYLCASSLVGDLAYEQYFGPGTRLTVT.

The table lists this clonotype with many counts. Because this beta chain is a stray read in a library intended to capture alpha chains, its abundance should not be given much weight. V is TRBV7-9 and J is TRBJ2-2; D is perhaps TRBD1 or TRBD2 (5 bases each). Germline CDR1 reads SEHNR; CDR2 reads FQNEAQ (reference sequence). The CDR3 has 14 residues. The V gene lost 8 bases and the J gene lost 4 bases, with 14 bases spanning the gap. CDR3 sequence reads: CASRGQGGTGELFF. The CDR3, as DNA: TGTGCCAGCCGCGGGCAGGGCGGCACCGGGGAGCTGTTTTTT.

This clonotype rates as medium-sized. The library was built for alpha chains, so this beta chain is an off-target read and its size means little. The J gene is TRBJ2-5, the V gene TRBV4-3; 8 bases are a match to TRBD2. The CDR3 has 16 residues. V shed 0 bases, J shed 1 base, and the junction held 4 bases outside the gene matches. The germline V gene encodes CDR1 LGHNA and CDR2 YSLEER. The CDR3 sequence is CASSQDRSGGQETQYF. CDR3 bases: TGCGCCAGCAGCCAAGATCGGAGCGGGGGCCAAGAGACCCAGTACTTC.

This clonotype is labeled medium-sized. Since it is a stray read in a library aimed at alpha chains, this beta chain has a size that is not meaningful. This chain joins TRBV27 and TRBJ1-1; TRBD1 might be the D (5 bases). This CDR3 is built from 16 residues. Trimming removed 6 bases from V and 0 bases from J, with 17 bases in between. The germline CDR1 and CDR2 sequences are MNHEY and SMNVEV (reference sequence). The CDR3 loop is CASRDPGRTLNTEAFF. The CDR3 DNA reads TGTGCCAGCAGGGATCCGGGACGGACATTGAACACTGAAGCTTTCTTT.

By share of the sample, this clonotype is medium-sized. This beta chain lies outside the target of a library built for alpha chains; its clone size means little. The genes are TRBV20-1 and TRBJ2-7; D might be TRBD2 (7 bases). Germline CDR1 reads DFQATT; CDR2 reads SNEGSKA (reference sequence). The V and J ends lost 2 bases and 6 bases respectively, with 14 bases between them. The CDR3 sequence is 13 residues long. DNA for the CDR3: TGCAGTGCTAGACCGGGGGGCTCGGGCGAGCAGTACTTC. Its translation: CSARPGGSGEQYF.

This clonotype has a count of ten or more. Little can be read into the size of this beta chain, an off-target read in a library designed for alpha chains. The genes are TRBV7-2 and TRBJ1-2; unclear D gene. CDR3 length equals 12 residues. CDR1 and CDR2 from the germline V gene are SGHTA and FQGNSA. Trimming removed 5 bases at V and 4 bases at J, with 8 bases between. CDR3 nucleotide sequence: TGTGCCAGCAGCAACGGACCCTATGGCTACACCTTC. As protein: CASSNGPYGYTF.

This clonotype was counted ten times or more. Being off target in a library aimed at alpha chains, this beta chain has a size of little meaning. The chain combines TRBV7-9 with TRBJ2-3; the match to TRBD2 covers 13 bases. Germline CDR1 SEHNR, CDR2 FQNEAQ (reference sequence). This CDR3 contains 15 residues. After removal of 5 bases from V and 8 bases from J, the junction contained 7 bases not matched to a gene. For the CDR3, the DNA is TGTGCCAGCAGCGGTACTAGCGGGGGGGCAGGTACGCAGTATTTT. Translated: CASSGTSGGAGTQYF.

This clonotype was recorded at least ten times. This beta chain appears as a stray read in a library generated for alpha chains; its size is not informative. This sequence joins TRBV6-2 or TRBV6-3 and TRBJ2-1; 9 positions match TRBD1. CDR1 is MNHEY, CDR2 SVGEGT, per germline. The CDR3 contains 16 residues. Trimming cost V 5 bases and J 2 bases; bases outside gene matches: 7. In nucleotides, the CDR3 is TGTGCCAGCAGTCCTTTCGGACAGGGGACCTACAATGAGCAGTTCTTC. Translation gives CASSPFGQGTYNEQFF.

For this clonotype: This beta chain represents an off-target read in a library built for alpha chains; its size is of limited meaning. The chain joins TRBV5-1 to TRBJ1-6; 8 bases align to TRBD1. V shed 4 bases, J shed 7 bases, and the junction held 4 bases outside the gene matches. CDR3 size: 14 residues. Germline V lookup: CDR1 SGHRS, CDR2 YFSETQ. Written as DNA, the CDR3 is TGCGCCAGCAGCCCCCGGGACAGGAATTCACCCCTCCACTTT. This translates into CASSPRDRNSPLHF.

As concerns this clonotype: Within a library made for alpha chains, this beta chain is off target, and its count is uninformative. The chain recombines TRBV29-1 with TRBJ2-7; 8 nucleotides align to TRBD2. CDR1 SQVTM and CDR2 ANQGSEA come from the germline V gene. The CDR3 has 12 residues. V dropped 4 bases and J dropped 5; count of bases not matched to a gene: 4. The CDR3 here is CSVAGGPHEQYF. The CDR3 region has the DNA TGCAGCGTTGCGGGGGGGCCCCACGAGCAGTACTTC.

This clonotype ranks as medium-sized. The size of this beta chain means little, since it is a stray read in a library made for alpha chains. V gene TRBV7-2 combines with J gene TRBJ2-5, with D perhaps matching TRBD1 or TRBD2 (5 bases each). Germline V gives CDR1 SGHTA, CDR2 FQGNSA. This CDR3 has 14 amino acids. V dropped 3 bases and J dropped 7 bases, with 15 bases sitting between them. The CDR3: CASSFSGAGGTQYF. DNA for the CDR3: TGTGCCAGCAGCTTTTCCGGGGCCGGAGGGACCCAGTACTTC.

Judged by abundance, this clonotype is medium-sized. This beta chain is off target for a library built for alpha chains, so its abundance means little. V usage is TRBV28 and J usage is TRBJ1-4; 8 positions match TRBD1. With V trimmed by 4 bases and J by 6 bases, 4 bases remained unmatched. The germline V gene has CDR1 MDHEN and CDR2 SYDVKM. The CDR3 has 14 amino acids. The CDR3 DNA follows: TGTGCCAGCAGTTCATCAGGGGGCCATGAAAAACTGTTTTTT. Translated: CASSSSGGHEKLFF.